Listed below are T cell receptor beta chains from one sample, sequenced in a study of blood T cell repertoires in COVID-19. The data were produced by immunoSEQ multiplex PCR, yet TCRdb's version contains in-frame clones alone and is incomplete. Of a few hundred thousand clones listed, 88% were seen once; the top ten hold under 1.5%. The sequencing input was peripheral blood. The receptor source for this set is a man at least 80 years old with acute or convalescent COVID-19. Both conserved end residues are part of each CDR3. Fields, in order: V gene, J gene, CDR3 protein.

V gene: TRBV15
J gene: TRBJ2-7
CDR3 protein: CATSRGRGYEQYF

V gene: TRBV24-1
J gene: TRBJ2-3
CDR3 protein: CATSAPGGLADTQYF

V gene: TRBV7-9
J gene: TRBJ1-5
CDR3 protein: CASSLGTGDFYSNQPQHF

V gene: TRBV6-5
J gene: TRBJ2-3
CDR3 protein: CASRNRLAATDTQYF

V gene: TRBV5-6
J gene: TRBJ1-4
CDR3 protein: CASSLASGTGNEKLFF

V gene: TRBV6-5
J gene: TRBJ2-7
CDR3 protein: CASSFLGQSYEQYF

V gene: TRBV11-1
J gene: TRBJ1-1
CDR3 protein: CASSSRRGNTEAFF

V gene: TRBV7-9
J gene: TRBJ1-6
CDR3 protein: CASSTGVLNSPLHF

V gene: TRBV7-2
J gene: TRBJ1-1
CDR3 protein: CASSLVSGARNTEAFF

V gene: TRBV6-1
J gene: TRBJ2-7
CDR3 protein: CASSEGRDRVVNEQYF

V gene: TRBV6-1
J gene: TRBJ1-5
CDR3 protein: CASSELWGDGSQPQHF

V gene: TRBV7-7
J gene: TRBJ2-1
CDR3 protein: CASSLALAGGPGEQFF

V gene: TRBV18
J gene: TRBJ2-3
CDR3 protein: CASSPNSDTQYF

V gene: TRBV4-2
J gene: TRBJ2-1
CDR3 protein: CASSGLAVNEQFF

V gene: TRBV27
J gene: TRBJ2-1
CDR3 protein: CASIPTGTSGGSYNEQFF

V gene: TRBV7-2
J gene: TRBJ1-6
CDR3 protein: CASSFGGAQRNSPLHF

V gene: TRBV7-6
J gene: TRBJ1-5
CDR3 protein: CASSLARGIGQPQHF

V gene: TRBV9
J gene: TRBJ1-1
CDR3 protein: CASSPTGTPNTEAFF

V gene: TRBV28
J gene: TRBJ2-2
CDR3 protein: CASSFDRGLSGELFF

V gene: TRBV21-1
J gene: TRBJ2-7
CDR3 protein: CASSKSAGITYEQYF

V gene: TRBV23-1
J gene: TRBJ1-2
CDR3 protein: CASIQPGTGHYGYTF

V gene: TRBV5-1
J gene: TRBJ1-5
CDR3 protein: CASSLEHYRNQPQHF

V gene: TRBV6-2/TRBV6-3
J gene: TRBJ2-3
CDR3 protein: CASSYGRQGTDTQYF

V gene: TRBV3-1/TRBV3-2
J gene: TRBJ2-5
CDR3 protein: CASLSRERETQYF

V gene: TRBV12-3/TRBV12-4
J gene: TRBJ1-1
CDR3 protein: CATRGQMNTEAFF

V gene: TRBV6-5
J gene: TRBJ1-2
CDR3 protein: CASSTTTGGVGGYTF

V gene: TRBV7-2
J gene: TRBJ1-2
CDR3 protein: CASSLGLAFLDYGYTF

V gene: TRBV28
J gene: TRBJ1-2
CDR3 protein: CASKWWGRSYGRYTF

V gene: TRBV4-1
J gene: TRBJ2-7
CDR3 protein: CASSHDIAGGAYEQYF

V gene: TRBV29-1
J gene: TRBJ2-7
CDR3 protein: CSVGFSGRASYEQYF

V gene: TRBV7-3
J gene: TRBJ2-5
CDR3 protein: CASSLGLSGYQETQYF

V gene: TRBV19
J gene: TRBJ1-2
CDR3 protein: CATSGTGEWADGYTF

V gene: TRBV3-1/TRBV3-2
J gene: TRBJ1-2
CDR3 protein: CASSQERTSGGYGYTF

V gene: TRBV24-1
J gene: TRBJ2-5
CDR3 protein: CATSDPRPGKETQYF

V gene: TRBV7-2
J gene: TRBJ2-1
CDR3 protein: CASSLDSGIYNEQFF

V gene: TRBV7-9
J gene: TRBJ2-5
CDR3 protein: CASSLDTGETQYF

V gene: TRBV29-1
J gene: TRBJ1-3
CDR3 protein: CSVLLSGSGNTIYF

V gene: TRBV3-1/TRBV3-2
J gene: TRBJ1-3
CDR3 protein: CASSQAIQIRSGNTIYF

V gene: TRBV9
J gene: TRBJ2-2
CDR3 protein: CASSVPSSPNTGELFF

V gene: TRBV7-3
J gene: TRBJ1-1
CDR3 protein: CASSSTGTTEAFF

V gene: TRBV4-1
J gene: TRBJ1-1
CDR3 protein: CASSQQRTGYSEAFF

V gene: TRBV5-1
J gene: TRBJ1-2
CDR3 protein: CASSSNRGLAYGYTF

V gene: TRBV24-1
J gene: TRBJ1-1
CDR3 protein: CATSARQGARTEAFF

V gene: TRBV12-5
J gene: TRBJ1-5
CDR3 protein: CASGTGQGYQPQHF

V gene: TRBV14
J gene: TRBJ2-3
CDR3 protein: CASSQDMGHDTQYF

V gene: TRBV24-1
J gene: TRBJ2-1
CDR3 protein: CATSDSSSGSYNEQFF

V gene: TRBV13
J gene: TRBJ1-1
CDR3 protein: CASSYDRGRTEAFF

V gene: TRBV5-1
J gene: TRBJ2-1
CDR3 protein: CASRLGTSGRAYNEQFF